A few counts support the clone carrying this TCR beta chain. Its antigen remains unidentified. The data are from a study of memory CD4+ T cells and cytomegalovirus serostatus. Study as a whole: Healthy Belgian adult donors included about nine CMV-positive and 24 CMV-negative people.

The sort gate was single viable CD3+CD4+CD8-CD45RO+ cells for memory CD4+ T cells. Donors' CMV status reflects serum IgG against pp150, pp28, p38, p52. TCRdb keeps only in-frame clones here, not all; method: immunoSEQ multiplex PCR. The sample has some 47,000 clones; around 82% are singletons. Germline-derived CDR1 and CDR2 are MNHNS and SASEGT. V was cut by 0 bases and J by 6 bases, with 9 bases left in between. The CDR3 consists of 13 residues. Study-wide findings and caveats: Repertoires predicted CMV serostatus with median bootstrapped AUC of about 0.95.

The sample taken for sequencing was memory CD4+ T cells from blood. The rearrangement joins TRBV6-1 to TRBJ2-7; D gene uncertain. This clonotype was sampled from an adult in good health and CMV-seronegative. The CDR3 DNA reads as TGTGCCAGCAGTGAAGCTCTGGGTTTCGAGCAGTACTTC. This sequence encodes CASSEALGFEQYF.